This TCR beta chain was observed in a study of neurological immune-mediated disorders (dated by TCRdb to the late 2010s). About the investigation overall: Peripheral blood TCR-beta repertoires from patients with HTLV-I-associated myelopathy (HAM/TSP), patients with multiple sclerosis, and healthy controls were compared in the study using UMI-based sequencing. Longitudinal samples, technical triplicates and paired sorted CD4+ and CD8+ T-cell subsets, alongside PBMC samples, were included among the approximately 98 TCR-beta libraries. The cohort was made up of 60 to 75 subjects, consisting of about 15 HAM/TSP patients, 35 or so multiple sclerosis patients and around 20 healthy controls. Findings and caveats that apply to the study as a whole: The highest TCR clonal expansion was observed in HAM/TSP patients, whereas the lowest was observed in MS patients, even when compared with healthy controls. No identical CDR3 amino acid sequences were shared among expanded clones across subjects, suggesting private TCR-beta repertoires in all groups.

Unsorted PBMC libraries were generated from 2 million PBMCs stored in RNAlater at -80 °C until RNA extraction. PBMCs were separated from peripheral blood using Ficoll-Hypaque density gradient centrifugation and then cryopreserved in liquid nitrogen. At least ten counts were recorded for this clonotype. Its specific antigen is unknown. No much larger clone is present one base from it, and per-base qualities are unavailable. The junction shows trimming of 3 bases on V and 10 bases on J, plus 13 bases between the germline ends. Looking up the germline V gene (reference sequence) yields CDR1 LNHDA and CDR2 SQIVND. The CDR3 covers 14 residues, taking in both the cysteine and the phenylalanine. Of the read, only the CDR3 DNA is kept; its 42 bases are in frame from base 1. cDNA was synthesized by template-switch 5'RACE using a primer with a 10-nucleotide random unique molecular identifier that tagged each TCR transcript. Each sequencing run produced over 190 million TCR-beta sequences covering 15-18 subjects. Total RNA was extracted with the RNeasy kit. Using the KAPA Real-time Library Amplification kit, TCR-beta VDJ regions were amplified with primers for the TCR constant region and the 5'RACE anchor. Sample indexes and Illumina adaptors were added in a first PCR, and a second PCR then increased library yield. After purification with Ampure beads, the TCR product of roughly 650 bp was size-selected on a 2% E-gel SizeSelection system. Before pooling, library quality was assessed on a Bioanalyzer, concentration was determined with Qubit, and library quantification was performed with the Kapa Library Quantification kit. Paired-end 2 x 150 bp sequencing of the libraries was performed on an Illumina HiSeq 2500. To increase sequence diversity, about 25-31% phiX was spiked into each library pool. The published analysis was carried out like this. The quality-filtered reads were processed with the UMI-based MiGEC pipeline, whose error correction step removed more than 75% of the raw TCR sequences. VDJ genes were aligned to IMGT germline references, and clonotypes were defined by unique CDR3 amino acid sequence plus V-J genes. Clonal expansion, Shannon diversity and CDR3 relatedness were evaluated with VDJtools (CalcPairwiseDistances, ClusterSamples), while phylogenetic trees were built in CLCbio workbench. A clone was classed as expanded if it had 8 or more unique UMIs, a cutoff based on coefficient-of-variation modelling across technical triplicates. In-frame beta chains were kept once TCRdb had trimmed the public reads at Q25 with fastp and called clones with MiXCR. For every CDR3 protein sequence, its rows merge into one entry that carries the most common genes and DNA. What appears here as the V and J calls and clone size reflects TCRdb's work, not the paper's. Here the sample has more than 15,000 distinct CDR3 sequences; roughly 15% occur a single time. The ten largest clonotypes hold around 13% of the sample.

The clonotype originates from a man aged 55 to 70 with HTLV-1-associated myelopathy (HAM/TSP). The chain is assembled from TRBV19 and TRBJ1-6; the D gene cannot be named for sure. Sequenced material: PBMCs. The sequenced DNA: TGTGCCAGTAGTATCTCCGGGTGGGAATCACCCCTCCACTTT. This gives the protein CASSISGWESPLHF.